The 25 T cell receptor beta chains below come from one sample, sequenced in a study of blood T cell repertoires in COVID-19. Produced via immunoSEQ multiplex PCR; TCRdb's table is partial and in-frame only. Found here are around 26,000 clones, around 90% of them singletons; the top ten hold 8.8%. The sample comprised peripheral blood. The origin of the receptors is a human donor with active COVID-19. The donor label of this sample is uncertain.

This chain uses TRBV13 with TRBJ1-1, with D unclear. Germline values: CDR1 PRHDT, CDR2 FYEKMQ (reference sequence). V dropped 5 bases and J dropped 4 bases, with 11 bases sitting between them. The CDR3 sequence is 13 residues long. The CDR3 DNA reads TGTGCCAGCAGCCAACGTCGGGGCACTGAAGCTTTCTTT. Its translation is CASSQRRGTEAFF.

This chain connects TRBV6-1 to TRBJ2-7; D is possibly TRBD1 (6 bases). The germline V and J ends were trimmed by 2 bases and 6 bases, with 14 bases remaining between them. The CDR3 covers 14 residues. Germline V gene lookup returns CDR1 MNHNS and CDR2 SASEGT. CDR3 coding DNA: TGTGCCAGCAGTGAATGGAACAGGGACCCCGAGCAGTACTTC. It codes for CASSEWNRDPEQYF.

The rearrangement links TRBV27 to TRBJ2-7; tentatively, D is TRBD2 (5 bases). The CDR3 runs to 13 residues. Germline V gene data show CDR1 as MNHEY and CDR2 as SMNVEV (reference sequence). Trimming removed 4 bases from V and 3 bases from J, with 10 bases in between. The DNA for the CDR3 is TGTGCCAGCAGTTGGCCAGGAGGCTACGAGCAGTACTTC. This sequence encodes CASSWPGGYEQYF.

V gene TRBV11-3 combines with J gene TRBJ2-1; D perhaps matches TRBD2 (6 bases). This CDR3 region has 14 residues. V was cut by 5 bases and J by 6 bases, with 14 bases left in between. CDR1 and CDR2 from the germline V gene are SGHNT and YENEEA. CDR3 DNA: TGTGCCAGCAGCGCCTCCGGGACTTCCAATGAGCAGTTCTTC. It translates to CASSASGTSNEQFF. Supplemented by reference TRBV11-3 and TRBJ2-1, the full variable domain reads EAGVVQSPRYKIIEKKQPVAFWCNPISGHNTLYWYLQNLGQGPELLIRYENEEAVDDSQLPKDRFSAERLKGVDSTLKIQPAELGDSAVYLCASSASGTSNEQFFGPGTRLTVL.

The chain carries TRBV5-1 and TRBJ2-2; the D is unclear. The CDR3 sequence is 15 residues long. In germline, CDR1 is SGHRS, CDR2 YFSETQ. V gave up 0 bases and J gave up 1 base, with 7 bases separating them. The CDR3 region is CASSLGRRNTGELFF. The CDR3 nucleotides are TGCGCCAGCAGCTTGGGGCGGAGGAACACCGGGGAGCTGTTTTTT.

CDR3 DNA sequence: TGTGCCAGTAGTGTCGGGCTGAGGGGCAATCAGCCCCAGCATTTT. Translating gives CASSVGLRGNQPQHF. The V gene is TRBV19, the J gene TRBJ1-5; D is uncertain. The CDR3 runs to 15 residues. Trimming took off 5 bases at V and 2 bases at J, with 13 bases between the two ends. Per the germline V gene, CDR1 is LNHDA and CDR2 is SQIVND (reference sequence).

J is TRBJ1-1 and V is TRBV19; no reliable D call. The CDR3 spans 14 residues. The germline gives CDR1 LNHDA, CDR2 SQIVND (reference sequence). V was pared by 6 bases and J by 8 bases, with 19 bases between. CDR3 sequence reads: CASSPSGGYFEAFF. In DNA form, the CDR3 reads TGTGCCAGTAGCCCTTCGGGAGGGTATTTCGAAGCTTTCTTT.

CDR3 sequence (DNA): TGTGCCAGTAGAGCGGGAGTGTACGAGCAGTACTTC. This gives the protein CASRAGVYEQYF. This chain links TRBV28 with TRBJ2-7; TRBD2 matches at 8 bases. Trimming cost V 9 bases and J 4 bases; bases outside gene matches: 5. The CDR3 totals 12 residues. Germline V gene lookup returns CDR1 MDHEN and CDR2 SYDVKM.

CDR3 residues: CASNPSYGTGVGYTF. CDR3 nucleotide sequence: TGTGCCAGCAATCCATCGTATGGGACAGGGGTCGGCTACACCTTC. The chain combines TRBV6-5 with TRBJ1-2; 10 nucleotides line up with TRBD1. This CDR3 contains 15 residues. The J segment lost 8 bases and the V segment lost 7 bases, leaving 13 bases of the junction unmatched. Germline V gene sequence: CDR1 MNHEY, CDR2 SVGAGI.

V usage is TRBV27 and J usage is TRBJ2-7; D not resolved. The CDR3 spans 12 residues. Trimming shortened V by 5 bases and J by 3 bases, and 8 bases separated the two germline ends. In germline, CDR1 is MNHEY, CDR2 SMNVEV (reference sequence). CDR3 protein: CASSDTNYEQYF. In DNA, the CDR3 is TGTGCCAGCAGTGACACCAACTACGAGCAGTACTTC.

The V and J genes are TRBV6-5 and TRBJ1-3; D unresolved. The CDR3 is 14 amino acids. Trimming left V 5 bases short and J 1 base short, with 9 bases between. Germline V gene data show CDR1 as MNHEY and CDR2 as SVGAGI. The CDR3 region is CASSIGMSGNTIYF. CDR3 bases: TGTGCCAGCAGTATCGGGATGTCTGGAAACACCATATATTTT.

This clone turned up a few times. The J gene is TRBJ2-5, the V gene TRBV12-5; 7 bases agree with TRBD2. CDR3 length: 14 amino acids. Trimming cost V 7 bases and J 5 bases; bases outside gene matches: 10. The germline gives CDR1 LGHNT, CDR2 FRNRAP. CDR3 loop: CASVQSGGRETQYF. The CDR3 DNA reads as TGTGCTAGTGTTCAATCGGGGGGACGGGAGACCCAGTACTTC. The full variable domain, rest sourced from reference TRBV12-5 and TRBJ2-5, is DARVTQTPRHKVTEMGQEVTMRCQPILGHNTVFWYRQTMMQGLELLAYFRNRAPLDDSGMPKDRFSAEMPDATLATLKIQPSEPRDSAVYFCASVQSGGRETQYFGPGTRLLVL.

The CDR3 spells CASSQVGGPHEQFF. The CDR3 DNA is TGTGCCAGCAGCCAAGTCGGTGGGCCCCATGAGCAGTTCTTC. This chain joins TRBV3-1 (or the pseudogene TRBV3-2) and TRBJ2-1; no firm D call. The CDR3 consists of 14 residues. V was clipped by 1 base and J by 8 bases, with 12 bases between them. CDR1 and CDR2 (germline): LGHDT, YNNKEL (reference sequence).

V is TRBV6-1 and J is TRBJ1-1, with TRBD1 as a possible D gene (5 bases). V lost 0 bases to trimming and J lost 3 bases, with 8 bases between them. The CDR3 contains 14 residues. Germline loops: CDR1 MNHNS, CDR2 SASEGT. The CDR3 reads CASSEAGGDTEAFF. In DNA, the CDR3 is TGTGCCAGCAGTGAAGCTGGGGGGGACACTGAAGCTTTCTTT.

The rearrangement uses TRBV7-3 and TRBJ2-1, with 12 bases identical to TRBD2. Germline CDR1 and CDR2: SGHTA and FQGTGA. The CDR3 consists of 19 residues. The J segment lost 9 bases and the V segment lost 5 bases, leaving 20 bases of the junction unmatched. CDR3 sequence reads: CASSPSTQLAGGPSGEQFF. DNA for the CDR3: TGTGCCAGCAGCCCCTCAACTCAGCTAGCGGGAGGGCCCTCGGGTGAGCAGTTCTTC.

There are a few counts of this clone. An end of the junction does not agree with germline; a read error may underlie this. The chain employs TRBV7-9 and TRBJ1-6; D is perhaps TRBD1 (6 bases). Germline-derived CDR1 and CDR2 are SEHNR and FQNEAQ (reference sequence). The CDR3 runs to 13 residues. DNA for the CDR3: TGTGGCAGCGGGACACCGAATAATTCACCCCTCCACTTT. Residues: CGSGTPNNSPLHF.

V and J are TRBV18 and TRBJ1-1; D is uncertain. The ends were cut back, 6 bases at V and 2 bases at J, with 16 bases in the middle. The CDR3 consists of 15 residues. CDR1 is KGHSH, CDR2 LQKENI, per germline. CDR3 sequence: CASSEFGGENTEAFF. The CDR3 DNA follows: TGTGCCAGCTCGGAGTTTGGAGGCGAAAACACTGAAGCTTTCTTT.

The chain uses TRBV6-1 and TRBJ1-5; D call uncertain. From germline, CDR1 is MNHNS and CDR2 SASEGT. V shed 2 bases and J shed 4 bases, with 9 bases lying between them. This CDR3 comprises 14 residues. Here the CDR3 DNA reads TGTGCCAGCAGTGAATCCGGTGTAAATCAGCCCCAGCATTTT. Translation gives CASSESGVNQPQHF.

The rearrangement uses TRBV14 and TRBJ2-3; D may be TRBD1 (5 bases). The CDR3 runs to 15 residues. Germline V lookup: CDR1 SGHDN, CDR2 FVKESK. V was clipped by 3 bases and J by 4 bases, with 14 bases between them. In DNA form, the CDR3 reads TGTGCCAGCAGCCATATCAAGACCAGGGCAGATACGCAGTATTTT. Encoded protein: CASSHIKTRADTQYF.

In this sample, this clone turned up a few times. This chain links TRBV29-1 with TRBJ2-7; D unresolved. The CDR3 contains 12 residues. CDR1 is SQVTM and CDR2 is ANQGSEA in the germline V gene. The V end lost 3 bases, the J end lost 6 bases, and 12 bases lay between the germline ends. CDR3 in DNA: TGCAGCGTTGAGCTGGCCCCGGGCGAGCAGTACTTC. Protein product: CSVELAPGEQYF.

V and J are TRBV6-6 and TRBJ1-4; 9 bases are shared with TRBD1. Germline V gene lookup returns CDR1 MNHNY and CDR2 SVGAGI (reference sequence). V was clipped by 0 bases and J by 7 bases; unmatched bases: 3. The CDR3 length is 15 residues. CDR3 residues: CASSYSGQGGEKLFF. DNA for the CDR3: TGTGCCAGCAGTTACTCGGGACAGGGAGGTGAAAAACTGTTTTTT.

V is TRBV5-3 and J is TRBJ2-1; 10 bases are a match to TRBD2. TRBV5-3 has ORF status, its function being uncertain. The V gene end was trimmed by 0 bases and the J gene end by 7 bases; junction bases not matched to a gene: 10. This CDR3 contains 17 residues. The CDR3 DNA sequence: TGTGCCAGAAGCTTGGCCGGGTCTAGCGGGAGAAGGAATGAGCAGTTCTTC. It specifies CARSLAGSSGRRNEQFF.

The rearrangement links TRBV28 to TRBJ2-1; TRBD1 matches at 8 bases. Unmatched junction bases numbered 9, after V lost 5 bases and J lost 6 bases. The CDR3 loop spans 15 amino acids. The germline gives CDR1 MDHEN, CDR2 SYDVKM. The CDR3 coding sequence is TGTGCCAGCAGTCCCCGGGACAGGAATTCCAATGAGCAGTTCTTC. This encodes CASSPRDRNSNEQFF.

The CDR3 DNA reads as TGTGCCAGCTCACCAAGTAGCGGCGGTGGGGTCGAGCAGTACTTC. This sequence encodes CASSPSSGGGVEQYF. The chain is built from TRBV18 and TRBJ2-7; D perhaps matches TRBD2 (6 bases). V shed 2 bases and J shed 6 bases, with 17 bases lying between them. Germline V lookup: CDR1 KGHSH, CDR2 LQKENI. CDR3 length equals 15 residues.

The rearrangement uses TRBV28 and TRBJ2-3; TRBD1 might be the D (5 bases). The germline CDR1 and CDR2 sequences are MDHEN and SYDVKM. The CDR3 has 13 amino acids. The V end was cut by 2 bases, the J end by 5 bases, with 8 bases between. The DNA of the CDR3 is TGTGCCAGCAGTTTACAGGGTGTAGATACGCAGTATTTT. Amino acid sequence: CASSLQGVDTQYF.